These T cell receptor beta chains were read from a single sample in a study of human T cells and chemical hapten exposure. MiXCR, applied by TCRdb to the RACE reads, yields one record per CDR3 protein. The sample carries 300,000 to 350,000 distinct CDR3 sequences, roughly 6.9% recorded once. This material consisted of whole blood, taken in connection with sensitization to the hapten diphenylcyclopropenone (DPC). The receptors derive from a young woman with alopecia areata. Some clones in this sample may be carry-over from other donors' samples. CDR3s include the opening cysteine and the closing phenylalanine or tryptophan. D genes are given only for firm matches. The size of a clone is reported for some rows only, either as once, few or many, or as a class for expanded clones.

V gene: TRBV7-3; J gene: TRBJ2-3; clone size: many; D gene: .; CDR3 protein: CASSPTGATDTQYF; CDR3 DNA: TGTGCCAGCAGCCCCACCGGGGCCACAGATACGCAGTATTTT
V gene: TRBV6-2/TRBV6-3; J gene: TRBJ1-5; clone size: .; D gene: TRBD1; CDR3 protein: CASRALGRGFNQPQHF; CDR3 DNA: TGTGCCAGCAGAGCCTTGGGCAGGGGGTTCAATCAGCCCCAGCATTTT
V gene: TRBV4-3; J gene: TRBJ2-3; clone size: many; D gene: TRBD2; CDR3 protein: CASSQGLAGATQYF; CDR3 DNA: TGCGCCAGCAGCCAAGGGCTAGCGGGGGCTACGCAGTATTTT
V gene: TRBV18; J gene: TRBJ2-2; clone size: .; D gene: .; CDR3 protein: CASSLQGAAVRELFF; CDR3 DNA: TGTGCCAGCTCACTACAGGGCGCTGCGGTCAGGGAGCTGTTTTTT
V gene: TRBV12-3/TRBV12-4; J gene: TRBJ1-2; clone size: many; D gene: .; CDR3 protein: CASSYSGLPRRFYGYTF; CDR3 DNA: TGTGCCAGCAGTTATTCAGGGTTGCCCCGCCGATTCTATGGCTACACCTTC
V gene: TRBV4-1; J gene: TRBJ1-6; clone size: few; D gene: TRBD1; CDR3 protein: CASSPGTGGGTPLHF; CDR3 DNA: TGCGCCAGCAGCCCTGGGACAGGGGGTGGGACACCCCTCCACTTT
V gene: TRBV3-1; J gene: TRBJ2-7; clone size: .; D gene: .; CDR3 protein: CASSYPGALEQYF; CDR3 DNA: TGTGCCAGCAGCTATCCCGGGGCACTCGAGCAGTACTTC
V gene: TRBV2; J gene: TRBJ2-5; clone size: many; D gene: .; CDR3 protein: CASSYQETQYF; CDR3 DNA: TGTGCCAGCAGCTACCAAGAGACCCAGTACTTC
V gene: TRBV6-2/TRBV6-3; J gene: TRBJ1-2; clone size: few; D gene: .; CDR3 protein: CASSYQFVYGYTF; CDR3 DNA: TGTGCCAGCAGTTACCAGTTTGTCTATGGCTACACCTTC
V gene: TRBV6-2/TRBV6-3; J gene: TRBJ1-6; clone size: few; D gene: .; CDR3 protein: CASSPRQSSPLHF; CDR3 DNA: TGTGCCAGCAGCCCTAGACAGAGTTCACCCCTCCACTTT
V gene: TRBV7-8; J gene: TRBJ1-1; clone size: .; D gene: TRBD1; CDR3 protein: CASRWGGQESAEAFF; CDR3 DNA: TGTGCCAGCAGGTGGGGGGGACAGGAGAGCGCTGAAGCTTTCTTT
V gene: TRBV25-1; J gene: TRBJ2-1; clone size: .; D gene: .; CDR3 protein: CASSESGVRNEQFF; CDR3 DNA: TGTGCCAGCAGTGAATCGGGGGTCCGGAATGAGCAGTTCTTC
V gene: TRBV3-1; J gene: TRBJ2-2; clone size: .; D gene: TRBD2; CDR3 protein: CASSLTSGAGELFF; CDR3 DNA: TGTGCCAGCAGCCTGACTAGCGGGGCCGGGGAGCTGTTTTTT
V gene: TRBV7-9; J gene: TRBJ1-1; clone size: .; D gene: .; CDR3 protein: CASSFGTVGPNTEAFF; CDR3 DNA: TGTGCCAGCAGCTTTGGTACTGTAGGCCCGAACACTGAAGCTTTCTTT
V gene: TRBV6-1; J gene: TRBJ1-1; clone size: few; D gene: .; CDR3 protein: CASGAILNTEAFF; CDR3 DNA: TGTGCCAGCGGGGCCATTCTGAACACTGAAGCTTTCTTT
V gene: TRBV19; J gene: TRBJ1-4; clone size: .; D gene: .; CDR3 protein: CASSIATPGWEKLFF; CDR3 DNA: TGTGCCAGTAGTATTGCTACCCCGGGATGGGAAAAACTGTTTTTT
V gene: TRBV19; J gene: TRBJ1-2; clone size: many; D gene: TRBD1; CDR3 protein: CASSTLRGLGYGYTF; CDR3 DNA: TGTGCCAGTAGTACCCTCAGGGGGCTTGGCTATGGCTACACCTTC
V gene: TRBV20-1; J gene: TRBJ2-3; clone size: .; D gene: TRBD2; CDR3 protein: CSARLAGYTDTQYF; CDR3 DNA: TGCAGTGCTAGACTAGCGGGATACACAGATACGCAGTATTTT
V gene: TRBV7-3; J gene: TRBJ2-5; clone size: few; D gene: TRBD2; CDR3 protein: CASSTKPGGRTTQETQYF; CDR3 DNA: TGTGCCAGCAGCACGAAGCCGGGGGGGCGCACGACCCAAGAGACCCAGTACTTC
V gene: TRBV5-1; J gene: TRBJ1-5; clone size: many; D gene: .; CDR3 protein: CASSFRAGQPQHF; CDR3 DNA: TGCGCCAGCAGCTTCAGGGCGGGCCAGCCCCAGCATTTT
V gene: TRBV7-3; J gene: TRBJ2-2; clone size: many; D gene: .; CDR3 protein: CASSLMAGPNTGELFF; CDR3 DNA: TGTGCCAGCAGCTTAATGGCGGGTCCGAACACCGGGGAGCTGTTTTTT
V gene: TRBV7-3; J gene: TRBJ2-3; clone size: many; D gene: .; CDR3 protein: CASSLSGSTTTDTQYF; CDR3 DNA: TGTGCCAGCAGCTTGTCCGGGTCCACGACCACAGATACGCAGTATTTT
V gene: TRBV7-2; J gene: TRBJ1-1; clone size: .; D gene: .; CDR3 protein: CASSSGRGINTEAFF; CDR3 DNA: TGTGCCAGCAGCTCCGGTCGAGGGATTAACACTGAAGCTTTCTTT
V gene: TRBV6-2/TRBV6-3; J gene: TRBJ1-3; clone size: many; D gene: TRBD1; CDR3 protein: CASSNTDGTVSGNTIYF; CDR3 DNA: TGTGCCAGCAGTAACACCGACGGGACAGTATCTGGAAACACCATATATTTT
V gene: TRBV20-1; J gene: TRBJ1-1; clone size: .; D gene: TRBD1; CDR3 protein: CSARRWDRAGTEAFF; CDR3 DNA: TGCAGTGCTAGACGCTGGGACAGGGCGGGCACTGAAGCTTTCTTT
V gene: TRBV5-1; J gene: TRBJ2-1; clone size: many; D gene: TRBD1; CDR3 protein: CASRPTGGVDEQFF; CDR3 DNA: TGCGCCAGCAGACCGACAGGGGGTGTCGATGAGCAGTTCTTC
V gene: TRBV4-1; J gene: TRBJ2-2; clone size: few; D gene: TRBD1; CDR3 protein: CASSQGRQGGTGELFF; CDR3 DNA: TGCGCCAGCAGCCAAGGTCGACAGGGGGGAACCGGGGAGCTGTTTTTT
V gene: TRBV9; J gene: TRBJ2-3; clone size: .; D gene: TRBD2; CDR3 protein: CASSLSGGPADTQYF; CDR3 DNA: TGTGCCAGCAGCCTTTCGGGGGGGCCTGCAGATACGCAGTATTTT
V gene: TRBV10-3; J gene: TRBJ1-1; clone size: .; D gene: .; CDR3 protein: CAISREGQGGEAFF; CDR3 DNA: TGTGCCATCAGTCGGGAGGGGCAGGGAGGTGAAGCTTTCTTT
V gene: TRBV7-2; J gene: TRBJ2-1; clone size: few; D gene: TRBD2; CDR3 protein: CASSRRGGLAGPSYNEQFF; CDR3 DNA: TGTGCCAGCAGCCGAAGGGGAGGACTAGCGGGGCCTTCGTACAATGAGCAGTTCTTC
V gene: TRBV9; J gene: TRBJ2-2; clone size: .; D gene: TRBD2; CDR3 protein: CASSASRTSANTGELFF; CDR3 DNA: TGTGCCAGCAGCGCCTCACGCACTAGCGCGAACACCGGGGAGCTGTTTTTT
V gene: TRBV7-2; J gene: TRBJ1-1; clone size: many; D gene: .; CDR3 protein: CASSFQGQGTEAFF; CDR3 DNA: TGTGCCAGCAGCTTTCAGGGTCAGGGCACTGAAGCTTTCTTT
V gene: TRBV4-1; J gene: TRBJ2-7; clone size: many; D gene: .; CDR3 protein: CASSPNQRSSYEQYF; CDR3 DNA: TGCGCCAGCAGCCCCAACCAGCGGAGCTCCTACGAGCAGTACTTC
V gene: TRBV9; J gene: TRBJ1-4; clone size: .; D gene: TRBD1; CDR3 protein: CASSRTGLNEKLFF; CDR3 DNA: TGTGCCAGCAGCCGGACAGGTTTAAATGAAAAACTGTTTTTT
V gene: TRBV6-1; J gene: TRBJ1-6; clone size: few; D gene: .; CDR3 protein: CASSDSQEGNSPLHF; CDR3 DNA: TGTGCCAGCAGTGATTCCCAAGAGGGTAATTCACCCCTCCACTTT
V gene: TRBV25-1; J gene: TRBJ1-2; clone size: few; D gene: TRBD1; CDR3 protein: CASSEGTWTGPYGYTF; CDR3 DNA: TGTGCCAGCAGTGAAGGAACTTGGACAGGCCCATATGGCTACACCTTC
V gene: TRBV6-6; J gene: TRBJ1-1; clone size: many; D gene: .; CDR3 protein: CASSYSVGGTEAFF; CDR3 DNA: TGTGCCAGCAGTTACTCCGTGGGAGGCACTGAAGCTTTCTTT
V gene: TRBV6-2/TRBV6-3; J gene: TRBJ1-5; clone size: .; D gene: .; CDR3 protein: CASSYSGVRPGNQPQHF; CDR3 DNA: TGTGCCAGCAGTTACTCAGGGGTCCGGCCGGGCAATCAGCCCCAGCATTTT
V gene: TRBV19; J gene: TRBJ2-7; clone size: .; D gene: TRBD1; CDR3 protein: CASNGPGQGSNEQYF; CDR3 DNA: TGTGCCAGTAACGGACCGGGACAGGGTAGTAACGAGCAGTACTTC
V gene: TRBV5-1; J gene: TRBJ1-1; clone size: many; D gene: TRBD1; CDR3 protein: CASSPGQEGTEAFF; CDR3 DNA: TGCGCCAGCAGCCCGGGACAGGAAGGCACTGAAGCTTTCTTT
V gene: TRBV20-1; J gene: TRBJ2-2; clone size: few; D gene: .; CDR3 protein: CSARKGGAGELFF; CDR3 DNA: TGCAGTGCTAGGAAGGGAGGCGCCGGGGAGCTGTTTTTT
V gene: TRBV3-1; J gene: TRBJ2-6; clone size: few; D gene: TRBD1; CDR3 protein: CASSQQDREVNVLTF; CDR3 DNA: TGTGCCAGCAGCCAACAGGACAGGGAAGTCAACGTCCTGACTTTC
V gene: TRBV4-1; J gene: TRBJ1-2; clone size: few; D gene: TRBD1; CDR3 protein: CASSPDRGLMYGYTF; CDR3 DNA: TGCGCCAGCAGCCCCGACAGGGGCCTGATGTATGGCTACACCTTC
V gene: TRBV20-1; J gene: TRBJ2-3; clone size: few; D gene: .; CDR3 protein: CSADVVPGSDTQYF; CDR3 DNA: TGCAGTGCCGACGTGGTTCCAGGGTCGGATACGCAGTATTTT
V gene: TRBV6-6; J gene: TRBJ2-1; clone size: .; D gene: .; CDR3 protein: CASSYSLAQGYEQFF; CDR3 DNA: TGTGCCAGCAGTTACTCCCTAGCCCAAGGGTATGAGCAGTTCTTC
V gene: TRBV9; J gene: TRBJ2-7; clone size: few; D gene: TRBD1; CDR3 protein: CASSLRGTGGYEQYF; CDR3 DNA: TGTGCCAGCAGCCTCCGAGGGACAGGGGGCTACGAGCAGTACTTC
V gene: TRBV3-1; J gene: TRBJ1-2; clone size: few; D gene: .; CDR3 protein: CASSQDRVSNYGYTF; CDR3 DNA: TGTGCCAGCAGCCAAGACAGGGTCAGCAACTATGGCTACACCTTC
V gene: TRBV6-2/TRBV6-3; J gene: TRBJ2-1; clone size: few; D gene: .; CDR3 protein: CASRRPGLGNEQFF; CDR3 DNA: TGTGCCAGCAGAAGGCCAGGGTTGGGGAATGAGCAGTTCTTC
V gene: TRBV15; J gene: TRBJ2-5; clone size: few; D gene: .; CDR3 protein: CATSRGRREETQYF; CDR3 DNA: TGTGCCACCAGCAGAGGGAGGCGGGAAGAGACCCAGTACTTC
V gene: TRBV7-8; J gene: TRBJ1-1; clone size: few; D gene: .; CDR3 protein: CASSLQMVMNTEAFF; CDR3 DNA: TGTGCCAGCAGCCTTCAGATGGTCATGAACACTGAAGCTTTCTTT
V gene: TRBV20-1; J gene: TRBJ2-7; clone size: few; D gene: .; CDR3 protein: CSATWKGTSSYEQYF; CDR3 DNA: TGCAGTGCCACCTGGAAAGGAACTAGCTCCTACGAGCAGTACTTC
V gene: TRBV6-2/TRBV6-3; J gene: TRBJ1-1; clone size: few; D gene: .; CDR3 protein: CASRVLTEAFF; CDR3 DNA: TGTGCCAGCAGGGTTTTGACTGAAGCTTTCTTT
V gene: TRBV3-1; J gene: TRBJ2-5; clone size: few; D gene: .; CDR3 protein: CASSQGTAKFETQYF; CDR3 DNA: TGTGCCAGCAGCCAGGGGACGGCGAAGTTTGAGACCCAGTACTTC
V gene: TRBV7-2; J gene: TRBJ2-3; clone size: many; D gene: .; CDR3 protein: CASSLVVANTDTQYF; CDR3 DNA: TGTGCCAGCAGCTTAGTGGTCGCCAACACAGATACGCAGTATTTT
V gene: TRBV6-6; J gene: TRBJ1-6; clone size: .; D gene: .; CDR3 protein: CASRERTGNSPLHF; CDR3 DNA: TGTGCCAGCAGGGAAAGGACGGGAAATTCACCCCTCCACTTT
V gene: TRBV9; J gene: TRBJ2-3; clone size: many; D gene: .; CDR3 protein: CASSEDTDTQYF; CDR3 DNA: TGTGCCAGCAGCGAGGACACAGATACGCAGTATTTT
V gene: TRBV4-2; J gene: TRBJ1-2; clone size: few; D gene: .; CDR3 protein: CASSQDSAGSNYGYTF; CDR3 DNA: TGTGCCAGCAGCCAAGATAGCGCAGGGTCCAACTATGGCTACACCTTC
V gene: TRBV12-3/TRBV12-4; J gene: TRBJ1-5; clone size: .; D gene: .; CDR3 protein: CASSLQGPVGNQPQHF; CDR3 DNA: TGTGCCAGCAGTTTACAGGGGCCCGTGGGCAATCAGCCCCAGCATTTT
V gene: TRBV12-3/TRBV12-4; J gene: TRBJ2-1; clone size: .; D gene: .; CDR3 protein: CASSETRRGVLRSYNEQFF; CDR3 DNA: TGTGCCAGCAGCGAAACCCGGAGGGGGGTCCTCCGCTCCTACAATGAGCAGTTCTTC
V gene: TRBV13; J gene: TRBJ1-1; clone size: .; D gene: .; CDR3 protein: CASGIHLQGGGTEAFF; CDR3 DNA: TGTGCCAGCGGAATCCACCTACAGGGTGGAGGCACTGAAGCTTTCTTT